This T cell receptor (beta chain) was captured in a study of T cell responses to AZD1222 COVID-19 vaccine. V was pared by 2 bases and J by 5 bases, with 12 bases between. The germline CDR1 and CDR2 sequences are MDHEN and SYDVKM. CDR3 length equals 14 residues. Comment on this clone: Its antigen remains unknown.

Points from the study as a whole: Baseline testing showed seropositivity in only six AZD1222 recipients. Clonal diversity may have been underestimated in mostly white British donors.

The assay was immunoSEQ multiplex PCR, and TCRdb's table has in-frame clones only and misses some. The profile shows 85,000 to 90,000 clones, roughly 90% of them singletons. The starting material was peripheral blood, obtained on day 0 of AZD1222 vaccination. The receptor was isolated from an adult in good health. J is TRBJ2-5 and V is TRBV28; perhaps TRBD1 as D (6 bases). This CDR3 reads CASSLGGSSETQYF. In DNA form, the CDR3 reads TGTGCCAGCAGTTTAGGGGGCAGTTCCGAGACCCAGTACTTC.